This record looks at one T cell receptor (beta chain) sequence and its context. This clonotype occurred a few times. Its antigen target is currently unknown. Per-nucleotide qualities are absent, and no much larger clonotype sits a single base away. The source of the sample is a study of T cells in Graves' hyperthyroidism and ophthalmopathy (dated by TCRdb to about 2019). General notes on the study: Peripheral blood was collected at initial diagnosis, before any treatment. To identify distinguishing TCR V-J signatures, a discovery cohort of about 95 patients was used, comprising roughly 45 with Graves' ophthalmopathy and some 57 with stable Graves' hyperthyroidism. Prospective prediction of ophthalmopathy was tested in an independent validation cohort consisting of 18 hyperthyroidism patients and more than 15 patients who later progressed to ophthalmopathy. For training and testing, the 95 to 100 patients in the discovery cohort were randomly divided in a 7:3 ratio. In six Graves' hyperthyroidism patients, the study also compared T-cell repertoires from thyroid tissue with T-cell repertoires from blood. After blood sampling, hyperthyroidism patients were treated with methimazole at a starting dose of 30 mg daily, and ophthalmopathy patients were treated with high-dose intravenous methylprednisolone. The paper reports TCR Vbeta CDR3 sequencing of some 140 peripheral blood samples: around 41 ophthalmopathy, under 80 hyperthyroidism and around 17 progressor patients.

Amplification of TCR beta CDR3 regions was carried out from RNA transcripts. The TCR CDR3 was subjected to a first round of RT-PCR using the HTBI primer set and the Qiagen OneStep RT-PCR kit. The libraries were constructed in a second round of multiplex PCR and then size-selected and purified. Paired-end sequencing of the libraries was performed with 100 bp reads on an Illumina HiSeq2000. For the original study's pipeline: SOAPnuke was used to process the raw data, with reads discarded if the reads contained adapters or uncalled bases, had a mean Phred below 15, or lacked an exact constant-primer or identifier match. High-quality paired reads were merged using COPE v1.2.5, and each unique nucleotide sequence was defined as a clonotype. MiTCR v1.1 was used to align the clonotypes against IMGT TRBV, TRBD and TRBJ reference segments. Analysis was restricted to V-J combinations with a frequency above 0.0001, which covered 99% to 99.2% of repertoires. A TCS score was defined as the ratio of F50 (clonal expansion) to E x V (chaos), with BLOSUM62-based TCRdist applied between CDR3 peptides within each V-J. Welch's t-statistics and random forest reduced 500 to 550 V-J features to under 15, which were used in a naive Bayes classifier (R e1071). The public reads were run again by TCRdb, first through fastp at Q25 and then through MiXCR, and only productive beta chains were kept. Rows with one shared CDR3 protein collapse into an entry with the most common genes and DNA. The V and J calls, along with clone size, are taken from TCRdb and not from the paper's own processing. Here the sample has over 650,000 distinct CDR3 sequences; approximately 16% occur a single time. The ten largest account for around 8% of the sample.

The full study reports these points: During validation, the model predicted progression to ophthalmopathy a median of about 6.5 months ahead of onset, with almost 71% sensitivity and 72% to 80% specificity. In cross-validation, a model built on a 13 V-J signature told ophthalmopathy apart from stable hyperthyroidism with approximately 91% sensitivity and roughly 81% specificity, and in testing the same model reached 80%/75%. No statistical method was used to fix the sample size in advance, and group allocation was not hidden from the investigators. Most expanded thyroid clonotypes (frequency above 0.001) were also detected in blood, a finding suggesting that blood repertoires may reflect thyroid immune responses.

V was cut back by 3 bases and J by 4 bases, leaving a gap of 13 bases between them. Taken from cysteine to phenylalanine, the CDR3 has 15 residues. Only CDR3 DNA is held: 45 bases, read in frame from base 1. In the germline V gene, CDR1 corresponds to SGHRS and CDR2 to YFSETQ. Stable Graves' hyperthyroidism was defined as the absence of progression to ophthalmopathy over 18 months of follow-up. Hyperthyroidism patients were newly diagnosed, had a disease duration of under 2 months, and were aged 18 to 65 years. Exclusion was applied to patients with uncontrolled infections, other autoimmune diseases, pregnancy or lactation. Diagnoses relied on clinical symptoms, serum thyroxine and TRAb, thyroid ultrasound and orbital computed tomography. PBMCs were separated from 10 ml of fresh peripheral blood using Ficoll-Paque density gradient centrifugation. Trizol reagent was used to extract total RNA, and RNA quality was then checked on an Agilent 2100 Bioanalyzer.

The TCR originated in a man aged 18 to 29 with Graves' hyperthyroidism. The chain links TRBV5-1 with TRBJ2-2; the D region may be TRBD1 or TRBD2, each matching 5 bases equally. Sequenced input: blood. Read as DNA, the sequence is TGCGCCAGCAGCTACGGGACCACAGGCACCGGGGAGCTGTTTTTT. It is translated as CASSYGTTGTGELFF.